These T cell receptor beta chains were read from a single sample in a study of blood T cell repertoires in COVID-19. The table came from immunoSEQ multiplex PCR; TCRdb's copy has only in-frame clones and leaves some out. Of 70,000 to 75,000 clones in the sample, about nine tenths were seen once. The sample taken for sequencing was peripheral blood. The receptors come from a human donor in a cohort sampled during active COVID-19. CDR3s include the opening cysteine and the closing phenylalanine or tryptophan. A D gene is named only where the DNA matches it firmly. Clone size is stated in some rows and not others, as once, few, many or a class when expanded.

clone size: once; J gene: TRBJ1-4; V gene: TRBV13; D gene: -; CDR3 protein: CASRGPLNEKLFF; CDR3 DNA: TGTGCCAGCAGGGGCCCCCTAAATGAAAAACTGTTTTTT
clone size: -; J gene: TRBJ1-1; V gene: TRBV27; D gene: TRBD1; CDR3 protein: CASSLWTGRTLNTEAFF; CDR3 DNA: TGTGCCAGCAGTTTATGGACAGGGAGAACGTTGAACACTGAAGCTTTCTTT
clone size: -; J gene: TRBJ1-6; V gene: TRBV19; D gene: TRBD1; CDR3 protein: CASSGDRGSSLHF; CDR3 DNA: TGTGCCAGTAGTGGGGACAGGGGGTCTTCGCTCCACTTT
clone size: -; J gene: TRBJ1-1; V gene: TRBV7-9; D gene: -; CDR3 protein: CASSLNGNTEAFF; CDR3 DNA: TGTGCCAGCAGCCTCAACGGGAACACTGAAGCTTTCTTT
clone size: -; J gene: TRBJ2-3; V gene: TRBV7-6; D gene: -; CDR3 protein: CASSLMDFTDTQYF; CDR3 DNA: TGTGCCAGCAGCTTAATGGACTTTACAGATACGCAGTATTTT
clone size: once; J gene: TRBJ2-5; V gene: TRBV11-2; D gene: TRBD2; CDR3 protein: CASSLVGGVQETQYF; CDR3 DNA: TGTGCCAGCAGCTTAGTGGGAGGGGTCCAAGAGACCCAGTACTTC
clone size: -; J gene: TRBJ2-3; V gene: TRBV19; D gene: TRBD2; CDR3 protein: CASSISGSGTQYF; CDR3 DNA: TGTGCCAGTAGTATAAGCGGGAGTGGTACGCAGTATTTT
clone size: -; J gene: TRBJ2-5; V gene: TRBV6-6; D gene: TRBD1; CDR3 protein: CASSRPLTGGQETQYF; CDR3 DNA: TGTGCCAGCAGTCGACCGCTGACAGGGGGACAAGAGACCCAGTACTTC
clone size: -; J gene: TRBJ2-1; V gene: TRBV10-3; D gene: -; CDR3 protein: CAISEASVGYNEQFF; CDR3 DNA: TGTGCCATCAGTGAGGCTAGCGTTGGCTACAATGAGCAGTTCTTC
clone size: -; J gene: TRBJ2-2; V gene: TRBV2; D gene: -; CDR3 protein: CASSEGAVGELFF; CDR3 DNA: TGTGCCAGCAGTGAGGGGGCCGTCGGGGAGCTGTTTTTT
clone size: -; J gene: TRBJ2-1; V gene: TRBV7-2; D gene: TRBD2; CDR3 protein: CASSSKRAGGTEQFF; CDR3 DNA: TGTGCCAGCAGCTCAAAACGGGCGGGAGGGACGGAGCAGTTCTTC
clone size: -; J gene: TRBJ1-1; V gene: TRBV12-3/TRBV12-4; D gene: -; CDR3 protein: CASTSAMSEAFF; CDR3 DNA: TGTGCCAGCACCTCTGCGATGTCTGAAGCTTTCTTT
clone size: few; J gene: TRBJ1-4; V gene: TRBV19; D gene: -; CDR3 protein: CASSITGTIEKLFF; CDR3 DNA: TGTGCCAGTAGTATTACAGGGACTATTGAAAAACTGTTTTTT
clone size: -; J gene: TRBJ2-7; V gene: TRBV5-6; D gene: TRBD1; CDR3 protein: CASSPDRGSYEQYF; CDR3 DNA: TGTGCCAGCAGCCCCGACAGGGGGTCATACGAGCAGTACTTC
clone size: -; J gene: TRBJ2-2; V gene: TRBV5-1; D gene: -; CDR3 protein: CASSLVAGDTGELFF; CDR3 DNA: TGCGCCAGCAGCTTGGTGGCAGGGGACACCGGGGAGCTATTTTTT
clone size: -; J gene: TRBJ2-1; V gene: TRBV7-2; D gene: TRBD2; CDR3 protein: CASSLYLTSGISYNEQFF; CDR3 DNA: TGTGCCAGCAGCCTCTATTTGACTAGCGGTATCTCCTACAATGAGCAGTTCTTC
clone size: -; J gene: TRBJ2-5; V gene: TRBV7-2; D gene: TRBD1; CDR3 protein: CASSYSSGQGGETQYF; CDR3 DNA: TGTGCCAGCAGCTACTCAAGCGGACAGGGGGGGGAGACCCAGTACTTC
clone size: -; J gene: TRBJ1-2; V gene: TRBV3-1/TRBV3-2; D gene: -; CDR3 protein: CASSQDRTGILNYGYTF; CDR3 DNA: TGTGCCAGCAGCCAAGATCGAACAGGAATACTAAACTATGGCTACACCTTC
clone size: -; J gene: TRBJ2-1; V gene: TRBV6-1; D gene: TRBD2; CDR3 protein: CASSESGGSGGPSGEQFF; CDR3 DNA: TGTGCCAGCAGTGAAAGCGGGGGATCGGGAGGGCCCTCGGGCGAGCAGTTCTTC
clone size: -; J gene: TRBJ1-6; V gene: TRBV9; D gene: -; CDR3 protein: CASSVGQGGSPLHF; CDR3 DNA: TGTGCCAGCAGCGTAGGGCAGGGAGGGTCACCCCTCCACTTT
clone size: once; J gene: TRBJ2-3; V gene: TRBV2; D gene: TRBD1; CDR3 protein: CASSIDRVGTDTQYF; CDR3 DNA: TGTGCCAGCAGTATAGACAGGGTGGGCACAGATACGCAGTATTTT
clone size: -; J gene: TRBJ2-7; V gene: TRBV4-3; D gene: TRBD1; CDR3 protein: CASSPRQGDYEQYF; CDR3 DNA: TGCGCCAGCAGCCCTCGACAGGGGGACTACGAGCAGTACTTC
clone size: -; J gene: TRBJ2-7; V gene: TRBV21-1; D gene: -; CDR3 protein: CACRQGATYEQYF; CDR3 DNA: TGTGCCTGTCGACAGGGGGCAACCTACGAGCAGTACTTC
clone size: -; J gene: TRBJ2-3; V gene: TRBV7-6; D gene: TRBD2; CDR3 protein: CASSWGGRELGDTQYF; CDR3 DNA: TGTGCCAGCAGCTGGGGGGGACGGGAGTTGGGAGATACGCAGTATTTT
clone size: -; J gene: TRBJ2-1; V gene: TRBV28; D gene: -; CDR3 protein: CASSLAVAYNEQFF; CDR3 DNA: TGTGCCAGCAGTTTAGCGGTCGCCTACAATGAGCAGTTCTTC
clone size: -; J gene: TRBJ2-7; V gene: TRBV6-5; D gene: TRBD2; CDR3 protein: CASSRAVSGRYEQYF; CDR3 DNA: TGTGCCAGCAGCCGGGCCGTCAGCGGGAGGTACGAGCAGTACTTC
clone size: -; J gene: TRBJ2-5; V gene: TRBV6-2/TRBV6-3; D gene: -; CDR3 protein: CASSYLTGLETQYF; CDR3 DNA: TGTGCCAGCAGTTACTTGACAGGTTTAGAGACCCAGTACTTC
clone size: once; J gene: TRBJ2-7; V gene: TRBV27; D gene: TRBD2; CDR3 protein: CASSPSSGRFYEQYF; CDR3 DNA: TGTGCCAGCAGTCCATCTAGCGGGAGGTTCTACGAGCAGTACTTC
clone size: -; J gene: TRBJ1-1; V gene: TRBV5-1; D gene: -; CDR3 protein: CASSLDSRNTEAFF; CDR3 DNA: TGCGCCAGCAGCTTGGATTCCCGGAACACTGAAGCTTTCTTT